The 5 T cell receptor beta chains below all came from one sample that was sequenced in a study of blood T cell repertoires in COVID-19. Repertoires were generated with immunoSEQ multiplex PCR, while TCRdb's copy carries only in-frame clones and drops some. There are 140,000 to 150,000 clones in the sample; around 80% occur only once, and approximately 3.6% lies in the top ten. Source material: peripheral blood. These receptor sequences come from an older man who had recovered from COVID-19.

CDR3 residues: CASSADRGLDGYTF. DNA of the CDR3: TGTGCCAGCAGTGCCGACAGGGGGCTGGATGGCTACACCTTC. The chain is built from TRBV25-1 and TRBJ1-2; TRBD1 aligns across 10 bases. The CDR3 runs to 14 residues. Germline trimming cut 4 bases from V and 6 bases from J; bases unmatched to any gene: 5. Germline V CDR1 and CDR2: MGHDK, SYGVNS.

The genes are TRBV11-2 and TRBJ2-2; D is perhaps TRBD1 (7 bases). With 0 bases removed from V and 5 bases from J, the gap between germline ends came to 22 bases. Per germline, CDR1 SGHAT and CDR2 FQNNGV. CDR3 length equals 19 residues. The CDR3 reads CASSLDFRGRRDNTGELFF. The CDR3 DNA reads as TGTGCCAGCAGCTTAGATTTTAGGGGGCGGCGGGACAATACCGGGGAGCTGTTTTTT.

The chain links TRBV2 to TRBJ2-3, with D possibly matching TRBD2 (6 bases). Germline CDR1 is SNHLY and CDR2 is FYNNEI. The V gene lost 8 bases and the J gene lost 1 base, with 10 bases spanning the gap. The CDR3 spans 13 residues. Here the CDR3 DNA reads TGTGCCAGCGGGGTAGCGGGCACAGATACGCAGTATTTT. Its protein is CASGVAGTDTQYF.

The CDR3 here is CASSEGWAGLQPQHF. The CDR3 DNA reads as TGTGCCAGCAGTGAAGGGTGGGCAGGGTTACAGCCCCAGCATTTT. The genes are TRBV6-1 and TRBJ1-5, with D possibly being TRBD1 (5 bases). V was pared by 1 base and J by 7 bases, with 14 bases between. The CDR3 is made up of 15 amino acids. Germline V gene data show CDR1 as MNHNS and CDR2 as SASEGT.

The chain has TRBV19 and TRBJ2-3; D possibly corresponds to TRBD1 (6 bases). Trimming pared 4 bases from V and 6 bases from J, leaving 11 bases between. Germline CDR1 reads LNHDA; CDR2 reads SQIVND (reference sequence). This CDR3 contains 13 residues. The CDR3 loop is CASSRQAFDTQYF. The DNA of the CDR3 is TGTGCCAGTAGTAGACAGGCCTTCGATACGCAGTATTTT.